This entry lists 14 T cell receptor beta chains sequenced from one sample in a study of T cell responses to AZD1222 COVID-19 vaccine. Clones were sequenced by immunoSEQ multiplex PCR, and TCRdb holds only the in-frame ones, with some missing. Of 150,000 to 200,000 clones in the sample, approximately 90% were seen once. The sequencing here drew on peripheral blood, taken 28 days after the second dose of the MenACWY control vaccine. These receptors all stem from an adult who received the MenACWY meningococcal vaccine as a control.

This chain uses TRBV5-4 with TRBJ2-7; a weak D match, TRBD1 (6 bases). V lost 4 bases to trimming and J lost 5 bases, with 22 bases between them. Germline values: CDR1 SGHNT, CDR2 YYREEE (reference sequence). The CDR3 totals 16 residues. Written as DNA, the CDR3 is TGTGCCAGCAGCCTGAGAATCAGGGGATTCCGAGACGAGCAGTACTTC. This gives the protein CASSLRIRGFRDEQYF. The whole variable domain, filled in from reference TRBV5-4 and TRBJ2-7, reads ETGVTQSPTHLIKTRGQQVTLRCSSQSGHNTVSWYQQALGQGPQFIFQYYREEENGRGNFPPRFSGLQFPNYSSELNVNALELDDSALYLCASSLRIRGFRDEQYFGPGTRLTVT.

V usage is TRBV7-9 and J usage is TRBJ1-2, with a possible D match to TRBD1 (5 bases). This CDR3 spans 14 amino acids. Looked up from germline, CDR1 is SEHNR and CDR2 is FQNEAQ (reference sequence). V was pared by 3 bases and J by 6 bases, with 14 bases between. The CDR3 here is CASSFSTQGNGYTF. CDR3 nucleotide sequence: TGTGCCAGCAGCTTCTCGACCCAGGGAAATGGCTACACCTTC.

V usage is TRBV10-3 and J usage is TRBJ2-7; the match to TRBD1 covers 7 bases. The CDR3 is made up of 15 amino acids. The germline gives CDR1 ENHRY, CDR2 SYGVKD. The ends lost 4 bases at V and 3 bases at J; junction bases unmatched: 9. As DNA, the CDR3 is TGTGCCATCAGTGCCACTCCGACAGGGATCTACGAGCAGTACTTC. This gives the protein CAISATPTGIYEQYF.

The chain is built from TRBV7-2 and TRBJ1-2, with no clear D. Trimming cost V 2 bases and J 7 bases, with 14 bases left between them. This CDR3 spans 14 amino acids. The germline gives CDR1 SGHTA, CDR2 FQGNSA. CDR3 nucleotides: TGTGCCAGCAGCTTATTAGGAGGAGGAGCTGGCTACACCTTC. Translation gives CASSLLGGGAGYTF.

The genes are TRBV24-1 and TRBJ2-3; maybe TRBD2 (5 bases). CDR1 and CDR2 from the germline V gene are KGHDR and SFDVKD. The CDR3 length is 16 residues. V dropped 6 bases and J dropped 3 bases, with 18 bases sitting between them. The CDR3 DNA reads as TGTGCCACCAGTCACCAAACTAGTTCGGGGACAGATACGCAGTATTTT. Translation gives CATSHQTSSGTDTQYF.

The chain recombines TRBV11-3 with TRBJ2-3; D assignment may be TRBD1 or TRBD2 (5 bases each). From germline, CDR1 is SGHNT and CDR2 YENEEA. The CDR3 has 12 residues. The V end lost 1 base, the J end lost 9 bases, and 8 bases lay between the germline ends. The CDR3 DNA reads TGTGCCAGCAGCTTAGGGGGGAGAACGCAGTATTTT. Translation: CASSLGGRTQYF.

A single count supports this clone. CDR3 nucleotide sequence: TGTGCCAGCAGTTCCCGGGTACCCTACGAGCAGTACTTC. Translating it yields CASSSRVPYEQYF. The chain employs TRBV6-5 and TRBJ2-7, with D hard to call. The CDR3 runs to 13 residues. Germline CDR1 MNHEY, CDR2 SVGAGI. V was shortened by 4 bases and J by 2 bases, with 9 bases between the two germline ends.

V is TRBV2 and J is TRBJ2-1; D is unresolved. Germline loops: CDR1 SNHLY, CDR2 FYNNEI. The CDR3 contains 11 residues. The V end lost 3 bases, the J end lost 9 bases, and 6 bases lay between the germline ends. The CDR3 loop is CASSEIFEQFF. The CDR3 DNA reads TGTGCCAGCAGTGAGATTTTTGAGCAGTTCTTC.

Here the CDR3 DNA reads TGTGCCAGCAGTCGGGGACTAGCGGGAGGTCCGGCCGGGGAGCTGTTTTTT. Translation gives CASSRGLAGGPAGELFF. The rearrangement uses TRBV6-2 or TRBV6-3 and TRBJ2-2; TRBD2 matches 15 bases. The CDR3 runs to 17 residues. Germline values: CDR1 MNHEY, CDR2 SVGEGT. V lost 5 bases and J lost 6; bases outside the gene matches: 7.

Remarks on this clone: Other DNA sequences in the same sample also yield this CDR3. J is TRBJ1-2 and V is TRBV27; TRBD1 might be the D (6 bases). This CDR3 spans 13 amino acids. The germline V gene has CDR1 MNHEY and CDR2 SMNVEV (reference sequence). Deletions cut 2 bases from V and 2 bases from J, with 6 bases between. The CDR3 spells CASSLGGNYGYTF. CDR3 DNA: TGTGCCAGCAGTTTAGGGGGCAACTATGGCTACACCTTC.

This clone showed up just once. The V and J genes are TRBV3-1 (or the pseudogene TRBV3-2) and TRBJ2-3; no reliable D call. Germline V gives CDR1 LGHDT, CDR2 YNNKEL (reference sequence). The V end was cut by 4 bases, the J end by 5 bases, with 19 bases between. CDR3 size: 16 residues. CDR3 in amino acids: CASSLDTSVARDTQYF. In nucleotides, the CDR3 is TGTGCCAGCAGCCTAGATACCAGCGTGGCCCGAGATACGCAGTATTTT.

This rearrangement joins TRBV10-1 to TRBJ2-7, with 10 positions matching TRBD1. With 0 bases clipped from V and 6 bases from J, the junction kept 5 bases outside the gene matches. The V gene's germline CDR1 is WNHNN and CDR2 SYGVQD (reference sequence). The CDR3 runs to 15 residues. The CDR3, as DNA: TGCGCCAGCAGTGAGTCAGGGACAGGGGATGTCGAGCAGTACTTC. Its protein product is CASSESGTGDVEQYF.

This clone was recorded once. The rearrangement links TRBV2 to TRBJ2-3; TRBD2 might be the D (6 bases). V was shortened by 8 bases and J by 3 bases, with 15 bases between the two germline ends. The CDR3 spans 14 residues. Germline V gives CDR1 SNHLY, CDR2 FYNNEI. In DNA form, the CDR3 reads TGTGCCAGCTTGAAGGGACTGGTGACAGATACGCAGTATTTT. Protein sequence: CASLKGLVTDTQYF.

J is TRBJ1-1 and V is TRBV9, with a possible D match to TRBD1 (5 bases). Germline V CDR1 and CDR2: SGDLS, YYNGEE. CDR3 length equals 14 residues. The ends were cut back, 0 bases at V and 1 base at J, with 7 bases in the middle. Written as DNA, the CDR3 is TGTGCCAGCAGCGTAGGTGGGGCGAACACTGAAGCTTTCTTT. It is translated as CASSVGGANTEAFF.